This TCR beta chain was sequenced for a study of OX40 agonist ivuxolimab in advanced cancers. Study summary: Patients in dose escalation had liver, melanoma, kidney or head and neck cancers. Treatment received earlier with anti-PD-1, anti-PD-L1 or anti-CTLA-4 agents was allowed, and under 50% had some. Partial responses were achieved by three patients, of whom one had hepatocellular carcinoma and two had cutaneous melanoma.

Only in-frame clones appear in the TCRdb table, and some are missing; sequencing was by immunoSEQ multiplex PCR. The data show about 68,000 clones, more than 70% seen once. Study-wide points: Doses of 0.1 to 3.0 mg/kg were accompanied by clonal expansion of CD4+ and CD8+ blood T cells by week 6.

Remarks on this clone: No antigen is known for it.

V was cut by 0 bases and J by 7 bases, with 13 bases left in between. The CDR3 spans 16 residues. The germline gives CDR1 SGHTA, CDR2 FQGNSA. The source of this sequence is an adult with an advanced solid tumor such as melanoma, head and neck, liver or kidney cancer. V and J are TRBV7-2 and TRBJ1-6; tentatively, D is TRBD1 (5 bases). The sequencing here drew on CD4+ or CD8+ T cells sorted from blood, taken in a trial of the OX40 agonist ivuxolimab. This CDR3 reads CASSLASTGRNSPLHF. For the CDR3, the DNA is TGTGCCAGCAGCTTAGCGTCTACAGGTCGGAATTCACCCCTCCACTTT.